Below are 13 T cell receptor beta chains sequenced from a single sample in a study of vaccination effects on CD4 cells after COVID-19. These TCRs' antigens remain unknown. Measured with immunoSEQ multiplex PCR; TCRdb has only the in-frame clones, and not every one. Here the sample spans 25,000 to 35,000 clones, 83% being singletons. Sequencing was preceded by expansion of antigen-specific CD4+ T cells with viral peptide pools in the ViraFEST assay. Having been cultured for ten to eleven days, the cells underwent CD4+ T cell isolation. The participants, recipients of two vaccine doses, got either BNT162b2 or mRNA-1273. The sequences come from CD4+ T cells from PBMCs cultured with HCoV-NL63 spike peptides, collected after COVID-19 vaccination. These receptors all come from a human donor who received a COVID-19 vaccine. Some clones in this sample may be carry-over from other donors' samples.

The rearrangement joins TRBV24-1 to TRBJ2-1; 9 nucleotides agree with TRBD1. The CDR3 has 16 residues. Trimming cost V 1 base and J 7 bases; bases outside gene matches: 7. The V gene's germline CDR1 is KGHDR and CDR2 SFDVKD. CDR3 DNA sequence: TGTGCCACCAGTGATTTAACTCCGGGGACAGGGAATGAGCAGTTCTTC. Amino acid sequence: CATSDLTPGTGNEQFF.

The rearrangement links TRBV9 to TRBJ2-2, with unresolved D. With 0 bases removed from V and 4 bases from J, the gap between germline ends came to 7 bases. The CDR3 extends over 14 amino acids. Germline-derived CDR1 and CDR2 are SGDLS and YYNGEE. The CDR3 protein is CASSVVKGTGELFF. Written as DNA, the CDR3 is TGTGCCAGCAGCGTAGTGAAGGGCACCGGGGAGCTGTTTTTT.

The chain couples TRBV7-2 to TRBJ1-2; no clear D. The V end lost 7 bases, the J end lost 6 bases, and 15 bases lay between the germline ends. The CDR3 covers 13 residues. Germline V gene sequence: CDR1 SGHTA, CDR2 FQGNSA. CDR3 residues: CASTPSSGNGYTF. The DNA for the CDR3 is TGTGCCAGCACCCCCTCTTCGGGGAATGGCTACACCTTC.

The count of this clone is one. The rearrangement links TRBV19 to TRBJ1-3, with D possibly matching TRBD1 (5 bases). CDR1 is LNHDA and CDR2 is SQIVND in the germline V gene (reference sequence). V was cut by 6 bases and J by 6 bases, with 21 bases left in between. The CDR3 contains 16 residues. CDR3 protein: CASSLGPSRGVNTIYF. CDR3 in DNA: TGTGCCAGTAGCCTGGGTCCTTCGAGGGGCGTAAACACCATATATTTT. Based on the CDR3 plus reference TRBV19 and TRBJ1-3, the full variable domain is DGGITQSPKYLFRKEGQNVTLSCEQNLNHDAMYWYRQDPGQGLRLIYYSQIVNDFQKGDIAEGYSVSREKKESFPLTVTSAQKNPTAFYLCASSLGPSRGVNTIYFGEGSWLTVV.

The chain combines TRBV5-1 with TRBJ1-5; a weak D match, TRBD1 (5 bases). CDR1 is SGHRS and CDR2 is YFSETQ in the germline V gene. The CDR3 contains 15 residues. Trimming removed 1 base at V and 4 bases at J, with 12 bases between. The CDR3 here is CASSLSSGGNQPQHF. CDR3 nucleotides: TGCGCCAGCAGCTTGTCTTCGGGGGGTAATCAGCCCCAGCATTTT.

The chain couples TRBV4-1 to TRBJ2-5; 8 nucleotides align to TRBD2. CDR1 is MGHRA, CDR2 YSYEKL, per germline. Losses at the gene ends were 1 base for V and 7 bases for J; bases not matched to a gene: 2. The length of the CDR3 is 13 residues. The CDR3 sequence is CASSQVAGGTQYF. The CDR3 coding sequence is TGCGCCAGCAGCCAAGTTGCGGGGGGGACCCAGTACTTC.

The chain has TRBV6-2 or TRBV6-3 and TRBJ2-1; TRBD2 matches at 10 bases. J lost 6 bases, V lost 0 bases, and 5 bases had no gene match. The CDR3 has 16 amino acids. The germline gives CDR1 MNHEY, CDR2 SVGEGT. In nucleotides, the CDR3 is TGTGCCAGCAGTTACTCGGAGCGGGGGGGCTTCAATGAGCAGTTCTTC. It codes for CASSYSERGGFNEQFF.

This chain joins TRBV6-2 or TRBV6-3 and TRBJ1-5; possibly TRBD1 for D (5 bases). V shed 4 bases and J shed 6 bases, with 16 bases lying between them. This CDR3 region has 15 residues. Germline assignment: CDR1 MNHEY and CDR2 SVGEGT. The CDR3 DNA is TGTGCCAGCAGTTGGGGACCCGGGGGGAGTCAGCCCCAGCATTTT. Amino acids: CASSWGPGGSQPQHF.

J is TRBJ1-3 and V is TRBV4-3; D ambiguous. Germline values: CDR1 LGHNA, CDR2 YSLEER. V was shortened by 4 bases and J by 0 bases, with 13 bases between the two germline ends. This CDR3 comprises 16 residues. CDR3 bases: TGCGCCAGCAGCCCCCGCTCGGACCACTCTGGAAACACCATATATTTT. As protein: CASSPRSDHSGNTIYF.

The rearrangement uses TRBV11-2 and TRBJ2-2; a weak D match, TRBD1 (5 bases). Trimming stripped 5 bases from V and 0 bases from J, with 10 bases between. The CDR3 runs to 15 residues. Germline CDR1 SGHAT, CDR2 FQNNGV. The CDR3 region has the DNA TGTGCCAGCAGCCCCCAGGGAACGAACACCGGGGAGCTGTTTTTT. Translated: CASSPQGTNTGELFF.

The rearrangement joins TRBV7-9 to TRBJ2-6; TRBD1 might be the D (6 bases). Between the trimmed V and J ends, which lost 5 bases and 1 base, there was a span of 9 bases. CDR1 and CDR2 from the germline V gene are SEHNR and FQNEAQ (reference sequence). The CDR3 totals 15 residues. CDR3 loop: CASSLRGSGANVLTF. In DNA form, the CDR3 reads TGTGCCAGCAGCCTGAGGGGGTCTGGGGCCAACGTCCTGACTTTC.

The V and J genes are TRBV5-1 and TRBJ2-4; a weak D match, TRBD2 (5 bases). Germline lookup yields CDR1 SGHRS and CDR2 YFSETQ. V lost 2 bases, J lost 1 base, and 19 bases lay in between. The CDR3 length is 18 residues. CDR3 in amino acids: CASSFIRDSSLAKNIQYF. As DNA, the CDR3 is TGCGCCAGCAGCTTTATTCGGGATTCGTCGCTGGCCAAAAACATTCAGTACTTC.

The rearrangement uses TRBV12-3 or TRBV12-4 and TRBJ1-1; D remains ambiguous. Trimming stripped 6 bases from V and 3 bases from J, with 11 bases between. CDR3 length equals 13 residues. The CDR3 nucleotides read TGTGCCAGCAGGCTGGACGGTTACACTGAAGCTTTCTTT. It is translated as CASRLDGYTEAFF.